Here is one T cell receptor beta chain with its context. Profiled with immunoSEQ multiplex PCR; TCRdb holds only in-frame clones, not every one. The sample lists tens of thousands of clones, 90% to 95% occurring once. This entry comes from a study of T cell changes during pregnancy in multiple sclerosis. The material was peripheral blood, obtained in the first trimester of pregnancy. The source is a female donor with multiple sclerosis, enrolled in a pregnancy study.

This CDR3 is CASRPGEGHTEAFF. The CDR3 DNA follows: TGTGCCAGCAGACCCGGGGAAGGGCACACTGAAGCTTTCTTT. The chain links TRBV6-1 to TRBJ1-1, with D unresolved. The germline CDR1 and CDR2 sequences are MNHNS and SASEGT. V was cut by 6 bases and J by 3 bases, with 14 bases left in between. The length of the CDR3 is 14 residues.